Below, 5 T cell receptor beta chains from the same sample are listed, as sequenced in a study of T cells in Graves' hyperthyroidism and ophthalmopathy. TCR beta CDR3 regions were amplified from RNA transcripts. The HTBI primer set drove a first-round RT-PCR of the TCR CDR3. TCRdb itself ran the multiplex PCR reads through MiXCR, one entry per CDR3 protein. This table holds about 360,000 distinct CDR3 sequences, less than 20% found once. The sequenced sample was blood. These receptors all stem from a woman aged 18 to 35 with Graves' hyperthyroidism that later progressed to Graves' ophthalmopathy.

The sample holds many counts of this clonotype. The rearrangement uses TRBV7-8 and TRBJ2-5; D could derive from TRBD1 or TRBD2 (6 bases each). The CDR3 runs 16 residues. The germline gives CDR1 SGHVS, CDR2 FQNEAQ. V was shortened by 6 bases and J by 3 bases, with 20 bases between the two germline ends. CDR3 in amino acids: CASSPSRGGLKETQYF. CDR3 bases: TGTGCCAGCAGTCCAAGCAGAGGGGGGCTAAAAGAGACCCAGTACTTC. The full variable domain, rest sourced from reference TRBV7-8 and TRBJ2-5, is GAGVSQSPRYKVAKRGQDVALRCDPISGHVSLFWYQQALGQGPEFLTYFQNEAQLDKSGLPSDRFFAERPEGSVSTLKIQRTQQEDSAVYLCASSPSRGGLKETQYFGPGTRLLVL.

This clonotype was seen a handful of times. Given a much more abundant clone one base away, this may be a read error. This CDR3 reads CASMKLTSPSEQFF. The CDR3 DNA follows: TGTGCCAGCATGAAATTAACTAGCCCCAGTGAGCAGTTCTTC. The V gene is TRBV2, the J gene TRBJ2-1; D may be TRBD2 (6 bases). The CDR3 is 14 residues long. Germline V gene data show CDR1 as SNHLY and CDR2 as FYNNEI. The V gene lost 7 bases and the J gene lost 9 bases, with 19 bases spanning the gap.

The CDR3 here is CASSQDLRQGLAYEQYF. Written as DNA, the CDR3 is TGCGCCAGCAGCCAAGATCTAAGACAGGGGCTAGCCTACGAGCAGTACTTC. The chain recombines TRBV4-1 with TRBJ2-7; 8 bases are shared with TRBD1. The CDR3 length is 17 residues. Germline CDR1 reads MGHRA; CDR2 reads YSYEKL. The V gene end was trimmed by 0 bases and the J gene end by 2 bases; junction bases not matched to a gene: 9.

This clonotype was picked up many times. The chain couples TRBV11-2 to TRBJ2-1; TRBD1 agrees at 11 bases. V was clipped by 3 bases and J by 2 bases; unmatched bases: 3. From germline, CDR1 is SGHAT and CDR2 FQNNGV. CDR3 length: 16 residues. The CDR3 region is CASSLPGQGAYNEQFF. DNA for the CDR3: TGTGCCAGCAGCTTGCCGGGACAGGGGGCCTACAATGAGCAGTTCTTC. Full variable domain (rest looked up from reference TRBV11-2 and TRBJ2-1): EAGVAQSPRYKIIEKRQSVAFWCNPISGHATLYWYQQILGQGPKLLIQFQNNGVVDDSQLPKDRFSAERLKGVDSTLKIQPAKLEDSAVYLCASSLPGQGAYNEQFFGPGTRLTVL.

This clonotype was seen repeatedly, ten times or more. The chain joins TRBV7-2 to TRBJ1-5, with TRBD1 matching 9 bases. CDR1 and CDR2 (germline): SGHTA, FQGNSA. The CDR3 extends over 16 amino acids. Losses at the gene ends were 1 base for V and 6 bases for J; bases not matched to a gene: 7. CDR3: CASSLVGTGQGQPQHF. DNA for the CDR3: TGTGCCAGCAGCTTAGTGGGGACAGGGCAAGGTCAGCCCCAGCATTTT.